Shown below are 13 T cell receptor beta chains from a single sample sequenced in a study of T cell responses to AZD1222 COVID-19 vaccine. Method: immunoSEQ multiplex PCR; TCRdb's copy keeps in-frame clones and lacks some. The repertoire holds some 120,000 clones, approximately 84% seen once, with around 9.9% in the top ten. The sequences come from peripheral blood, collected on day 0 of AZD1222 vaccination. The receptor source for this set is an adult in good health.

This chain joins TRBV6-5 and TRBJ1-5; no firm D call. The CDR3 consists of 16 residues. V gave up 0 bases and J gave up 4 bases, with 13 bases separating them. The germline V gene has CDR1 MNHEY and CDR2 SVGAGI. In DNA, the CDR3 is TGTGCCAGCAGTTACTCGCCAAGTGGGCGGAATCAGCCCCAGCATTTT. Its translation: CASSYSPSGRNQPQHF.

The CDR3 DNA follows: TGCGCCAGCAGCTTGAAGGATAGCGGGGTCGCGAACACCGGGGAGCTGTTTTTT. It codes for CASSLKDSGVANTGELFF. The chain links TRBV5-1 to TRBJ2-2, with TRBD2 matching 8 bases. The CDR3 extends over 18 amino acids. The trim removed 1 base at V and 0 bases at J, leaving 8 bases unmatched. Germline assignment: CDR1 SGHRS and CDR2 YFSETQ.

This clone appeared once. CDR3 nucleotides: TGTGCCAGCAGCCCGCGACAGTCTTACACCGGGGAGCTGTTTTTT. Its protein is CASSPRQSYTGELFF. The V and J genes are TRBV7-6 and TRBJ2-2; tentative D call: TRBD1 (5 bases). The CDR3 extends over 15 amino acids. The germline gives CDR1 SGHVS, CDR2 FNYEAQ. Trimming took 5 bases from V and 3 from J, leaving 13 bases between them.

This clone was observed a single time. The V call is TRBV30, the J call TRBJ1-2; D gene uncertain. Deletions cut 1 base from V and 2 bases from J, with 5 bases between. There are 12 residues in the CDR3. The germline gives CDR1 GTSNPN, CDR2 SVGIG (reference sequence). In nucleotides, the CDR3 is TGTGCCTGGAGTGCCGGGAACTATGGCTACACCTTC. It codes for CAWSAGNYGYTF. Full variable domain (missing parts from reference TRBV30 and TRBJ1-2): SQTIHQWPATLVQPVGSPLSLECTVEGTSNPNLYWYRQAAGRGLQLLFYSVGIGQISSEVPQNLSASRPQDRQFILSSKKLLLSDSGFYLCAWSAGNYGYTFGSGTRLTVV.

Written as DNA, the CDR3 is TGTGCCAGCAGCTTGGGGGGGGTTCAGAACTCTGGAAACACCATATATTTT. Residues: CASSLGGVQNSGNTIYF. The rearrangement links TRBV5-4 to TRBJ1-3, with a weak D call TRBD1 (5 bases). The V gene lost 0 bases and the J gene lost 0 bases, with 13 bases spanning the gap. Germline values: CDR1 SGHNT, CDR2 YYREEE (reference sequence). This CDR3 is 17 amino acids long.

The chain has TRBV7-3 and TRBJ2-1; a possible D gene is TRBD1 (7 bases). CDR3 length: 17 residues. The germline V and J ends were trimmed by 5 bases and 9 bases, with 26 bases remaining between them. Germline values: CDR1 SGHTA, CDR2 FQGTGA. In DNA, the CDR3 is TGTGCCAGCAGCCCGCCCCGACAGGGACTCTACATTGGTGAGCAGTTCTTC. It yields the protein CASSPPRQGLYIGEQFF.

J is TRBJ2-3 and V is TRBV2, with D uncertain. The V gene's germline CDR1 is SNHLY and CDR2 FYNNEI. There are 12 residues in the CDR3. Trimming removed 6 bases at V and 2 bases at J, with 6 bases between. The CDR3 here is CASSQVTDTQYF. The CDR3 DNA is TGTGCCAGCAGCCAGGTCACAGATACGCAGTATTTT.

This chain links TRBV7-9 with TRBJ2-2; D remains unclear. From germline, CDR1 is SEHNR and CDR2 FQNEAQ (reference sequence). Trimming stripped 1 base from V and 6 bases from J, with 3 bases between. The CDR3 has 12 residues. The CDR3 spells CASSLGPGELFF. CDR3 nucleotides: TGTGCCAGCAGCTTAGGGCCCGGGGAGCTGTTTTTT.

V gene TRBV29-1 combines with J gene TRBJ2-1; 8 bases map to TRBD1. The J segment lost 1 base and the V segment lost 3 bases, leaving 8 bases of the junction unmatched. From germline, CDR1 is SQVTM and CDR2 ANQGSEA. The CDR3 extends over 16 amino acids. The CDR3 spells CSVEPDRVGSYNEQFF. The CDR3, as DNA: TGCAGCGTTGAGCCGGACAGGGTCGGTTCCTACAATGAGCAGTTCTTC.

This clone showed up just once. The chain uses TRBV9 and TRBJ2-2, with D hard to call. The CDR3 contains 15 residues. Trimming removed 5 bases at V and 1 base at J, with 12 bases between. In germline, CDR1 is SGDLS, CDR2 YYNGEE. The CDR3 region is CASRENWGNTGELFF. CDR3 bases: TGTGCCAGCAGGGAAAACTGGGGGAACACCGGGGAGCTGTTTTTT.

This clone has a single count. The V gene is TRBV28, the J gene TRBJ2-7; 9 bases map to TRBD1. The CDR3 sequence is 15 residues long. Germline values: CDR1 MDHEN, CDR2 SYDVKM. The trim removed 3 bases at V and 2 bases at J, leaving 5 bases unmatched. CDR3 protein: CASSFAGTGTYEQYF. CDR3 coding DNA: TGTGCCAGCAGTTTCGCCGGGACAGGGACCTACGAGCAGTACTTC.

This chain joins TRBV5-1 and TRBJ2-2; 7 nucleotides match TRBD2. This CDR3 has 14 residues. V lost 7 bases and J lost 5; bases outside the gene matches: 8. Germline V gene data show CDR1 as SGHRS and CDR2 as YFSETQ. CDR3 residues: CASQGLADTGELFF. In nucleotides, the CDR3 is TGCGCCAGCCAAGGGCTAGCGGATACCGGGGAGCTGTTTTTT.

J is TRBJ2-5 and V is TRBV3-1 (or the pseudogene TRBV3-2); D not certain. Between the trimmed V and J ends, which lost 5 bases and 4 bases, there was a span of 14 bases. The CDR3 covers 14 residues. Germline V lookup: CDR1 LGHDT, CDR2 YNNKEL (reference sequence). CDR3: CASSDFGSRETQYF. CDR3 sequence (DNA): TGTGCCAGCAGCGATTTCGGAAGTAGAGAGACCCAGTACTTC.